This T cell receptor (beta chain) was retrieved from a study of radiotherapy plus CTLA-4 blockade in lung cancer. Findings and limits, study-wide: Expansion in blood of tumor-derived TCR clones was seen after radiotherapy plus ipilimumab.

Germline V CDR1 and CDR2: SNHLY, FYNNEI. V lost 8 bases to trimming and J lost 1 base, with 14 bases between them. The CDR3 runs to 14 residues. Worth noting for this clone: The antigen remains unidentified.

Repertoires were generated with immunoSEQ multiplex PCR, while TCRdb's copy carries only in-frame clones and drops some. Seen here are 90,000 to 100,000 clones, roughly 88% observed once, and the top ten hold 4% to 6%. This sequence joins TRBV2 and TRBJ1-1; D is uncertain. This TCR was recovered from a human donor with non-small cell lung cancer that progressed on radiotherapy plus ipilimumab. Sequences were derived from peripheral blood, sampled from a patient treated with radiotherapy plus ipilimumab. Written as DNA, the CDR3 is TGTGCCAGCGCCTGGGGAGGCCCGAACACTGAAGCTTTCTTT. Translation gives CASAWGGPNTEAFF.